The rows below give T cell receptor beta chains drawn from one sample of a study of blood T cell repertoires in COVID-19. Here immunoSEQ multiplex PCR was the method, and the copy in TCRdb shows in-frame clones only, minus some. This sample has 60,000 or so clones, with around four fifths found just once. The sequenced sample consisted of peripheral blood. The source is a woman aged 45-65 years with active or convalescent COVID-19. CDR3s include the opening cysteine and the closing phenylalanine or tryptophan. Each record gives: J gene, V gene, clone size, D gene, CDR3 protein, CDR3 DNA. The D gene is left open where the match is weak. Expanded clones are given a class, and other clones once, few, many or no size at all.

TRBJ2-7,TRBV27,few,.,CASSFRDSSSYEQYF,TGTGCCAGCAGTTTCCGGGACTCGAGCTCCTACGAGCAGTACTTC
TRBJ2-7,TRBV21-1,.,.,CAIPPLSDAYEQYF,TGTGCCATCCCGCCCCTCAGCGACGCCTACGAGCAGTACTTC
TRBJ2-3,TRBV12-3/TRBV12-4,.,.,CASSFQGTHTQYF,TGTGCCAGCAGTTTTCAGGGGACGCATACGCAGTATTTT
TRBJ1-2,TRBV29-1,.,.,CSAIIPPGAENGYTF,TGCAGCGCCATCATTCCGCCGGGTGCTGAAAATGGCTACACCTTC
TRBJ1-1,TRBV12-2,.,.,CASRLDRRENTEAFF,TGTGCAAGTCGCTTAGATAGGAGGGAGAACACTGAAGCTTTCTTT
TRBJ1-4,TRBV7-9,.,.,CASSSWAGDEKLFF,TGTGCCAGCAGCTCCTGGGCAGGGGATGAAAAACTGTTTTTT
TRBJ1-6,TRBV2,.,.,CASSPTGPPGSPLHF,TGTGCCAGCAGTCCTACCGGGCCCCCGGGATCACCCCTCCACTTT
TRBJ2-1,TRBV4-2,.,TRBD2,CASSPRESSYNEQFF,TGTGCCAGCAGCCCGCGGGAGAGCTCCTACAATGAGCAGTTCTTC
TRBJ1-4,TRBV6-5,.,.,CASSLDRHNEKLFF,TGTGCCAGCAGCCTGGACAGACACAATGAAAAACTGTTTTTT
TRBJ1-3,TRBV19,medium-sized,TRBD1,CATAEGAAGNTIYF,TGTGCCACCGCCGAGGGGGCAGCTGGAAACACCATATATTTT
TRBJ1-4,TRBV7-6,.,.,CASSLTAGENEKLFF,TGTGCCAGCAGCCTCACAGCAGGGGAAAATGAAAAACTGTTTTTT
TRBJ2-7,TRBV3-1/TRBV3-2,once,TRBD2,CASSFLAGEIDEQYF,TGTGCCAGCAGTTTCCTAGCGGGAGAAATCGACGAGCAGTACTTC
TRBJ2-5,TRBV2,.,TRBD2,CASKRTSGSETQYF,TGTGCCAGCAAGAGGACTAGCGGGTCAGAGACCCAGTACTTC
TRBJ1-1,TRBV14,.,TRBD1,CASSQDERGRRSFF,TGTGCCAGCAGCCAAGATGAAAGGGGGCGCAGGTCTTTCTTT
TRBJ1-5,TRBV6-5,.,.,CASSTTTPNQPQHF,TGTGCCAGCAGTACAACAACCCCCAATCAGCCCCAGCATTTT
TRBJ2-5,TRBV7-3,.,TRBD1,CASSLNGQGPGETQYF,TGTGCCAGCAGCTTAAATGGACAGGGGCCGGGGGAGACCCAGTACTTC
TRBJ2-1,TRBV27,.,TRBD2,CASSSLAGVDLHEQFF,TGTGCCAGCAGTTCCTTAGCGGGAGTCGACCTCCATGAGCAGTTCTTC
TRBJ2-6,TRBV19,.,TRBD1,CASKDRAGGANVLTF,TGTGCCAGTAAAGACAGGGCAGGCGGGGCCAACGTCCTGACTTTC
TRBJ1-2,TRBV6-5,.,TRBD1,CASRRGTGVYGYTF,TGTGCCAGCAGACGAGGGACAGGGGTGTATGGCTACACCTTC
TRBJ1-2,TRBV4-3,.,TRBD1,CASSKYLRGGLDSYTF,TGCGCCAGCAGTAAATATCTAAGAGGGGGCCTCGATAGCTACACCTTC
TRBJ1-6,TRBV19,.,.,CASSLGSYNSPLHF,TGTGCCAGTAGTCTCGGTTCCTATAATTCACCCCTCCACTTT
TRBJ2-1,TRBV6-2/TRBV6-3,.,TRBD2,CASSRRLAGPLYNEQFF,TGTGCCAGCAGCCGACGACTAGCGGGGCCCCTCTACAATGAGCAGTTCTTC
TRBJ2-7,TRBV2,.,TRBD1,CASRRTGVRYF,TGTGCCAGCAGGAGGACAGGTGTAAGATACTTC
TRBJ2-7,TRBV7-8,.,TRBD1,CASSLTDGTEYF,TGTGCCAGCAGCCTAACCGACGGGACAGAATACTTC
TRBJ2-1,TRBV24-1,.,TRBD2,CATSDPGLAGGLSSYNEQFF,TGTGCCACCAGTGATCCTGGACTAGCGGGAGGGTTAAGCTCCTACAATGAGCAGTTCTTC
TRBJ2-2,TRBV10-3,.,TRBD2,CAISELLAGRRHTGELFF,TGTGCCATCAGTGAGCTTTTAGCGGGACGAAGGCACACCGGGGAGCTGTTTTTT
TRBJ2-5,TRBV24-1,.,.,CATSISGQETQYF,TGTGCCACCAGTATTTCAGGCCAAGAGACCCAGTACTTC
TRBJ2-5,TRBV5-1,.,.,CASSLAAGQETQYF,TGCGCCAGCAGCTTGGCAGCGGGTCAAGAGACCCAGTACTTC
TRBJ2-7,TRBV12-3/TRBV12-4,.,TRBD2,CASSGLAGLEQYF,TGTGCCAGCAGTGGGCTAGCGGGCCTCGAGCAGTACTTC
TRBJ2-7,TRBV27,.,.,CASSFVGGNLYSEQYF,TGTGCCAGCAGTTTCGTAGGAGGGAACCTATATAGCGAGCAGTACTTC
TRBJ2-3,TRBV30,.,TRBD2,CAWSVRFRGLAGTDTQYF,TGTGCCTGGAGTGTACGTTTTCGGGGACTAGCGGGAACAGATACGCAGTATTTT
TRBJ2-1,TRBV7-2,once,.,CASSLTGANEQFF,TGTGCCAGCAGCTTAACGGGAGCCAATGAGCAGTTCTTC
TRBJ1-5,TRBV15,medium-sized,TRBD1,CATSSPQSGQEGYQPQHF,TGTGCCACCAGCAGTCCCCAATCGGGACAGGAGGGGTATCAGCCCCAGCATTTT
TRBJ1-3,TRBV9,many,.,CASSPRGNTIYF,TGTGCCAGCAGCCCCCGGGGAAACACCATATATTTT
TRBJ1-1,TRBV1,.,.,CTSILRDRNTEAFF,TGCACCAGCATCCTCCGGGACAGGAACACTGAAGCTTTCTTT
TRBJ2-7,TRBV9,.,TRBD1,CASSLRTGTGTEQYF,TGTGCCAGCAGCTTACGGACCGGGACAGGAACCGAGCAGTACTTC
TRBJ1-2,TRBV30,.,.,CAWSVLSRGGGYTF,TGTGCCTGGAGTGTACTATCCAGAGGGGGAGGCTACACCTTC
TRBJ2-3,TRBV5-1,.,TRBD2,CASSLTSGRSDTQYF,TGCGCCAGCAGTTTGACTAGCGGGAGATCAGATACGCAGTATTTT
TRBJ1-2,TRBV6-6,.,.,CASSDRTFLYGYTF,TGTGCCAGCAGTGACCGGACATTTCTCTATGGCTACACCTTC
TRBJ2-1,TRBV12-5,.,.,CASGFSSSYNEQFF,TGTGCTAGTGGTTTTAGTAGCTCCTACAATGAGCAGTTCTTC
TRBJ1-3,TRBV19,.,TRBD1,CASGTASYSGNTIYF,TGTGCCAGCGGGACAGCCTCATACTCTGGAAACACCATATATTTT
TRBJ2-1,TRBV5-1,.,.,CASSNGGLNNEQFF,TGCGCCAGCAGCAACGGGGGATTAAACAATGAGCAGTTCTTC
TRBJ1-1,TRBV7-2,.,TRBD1,CASSSTGAGEAFF,TGTGCCAGCAGCTCGACAGGGGCCGGTGAAGCTTTCTTT
TRBJ1-2,TRBV7-6,.,TRBD1,CASSSSRDRANYGYTF,TGTGCCAGCAGCAGCAGCCGGGACAGGGCAAACTATGGCTACACCTTC
TRBJ2-7,TRBV11-3,few,TRBD2,CASSLGRGLAGDLYTEQYF,TGTGCCAGCAGCTTAGGCAGGGGACTAGCGGGAGACTTATATACCGAGCAGTACTTC